This TCR beta chain was identified in a study of high-grade serous ovarian cancer treatment subgroups. This clone was picked up a small number of times. Tumor tissue was taken before any definitive surgery or chemotherapy was given. TCRdb's copy holds only in-frame clones and misses some; the assay was immunoSEQ multiplex PCR. The sample has approximately 6,200 clones; roughly 80% are singletons. Germline loops: CDR1 MDHEN, CDR2 SYDVKM. Germline trimming cut 5 bases from V and 0 bases from J; bases unmatched to any gene: 6. The CDR3 totals 16 residues. The sequence came from a human donor with high-grade serous ovarian cancer. The rearrangement uses TRBV28 and TRBJ2-2; 7 nucleotides align to TRBD1. The sample taken for sequencing was tumor tissue. CDR3 region: CASSATGQSNTGELFF. The CDR3 nucleotides are TGTGCCAGCAGTGCAACGGGACAGTCGAACACCGGGGAGCTGTTTTTT. Using reference TRBV28 and TRBJ2-2 for the parts outside the CDR3, the full variable domain is DVKVTQSSRYLVKRTGEKVFLECVQDMDHENMFWYRQDPGLGLRLIYFSYDVKMKEKGDIPEGYSVSREKKERFSLILESASTNQTSMYLCASSATGQSNTGELFFGEGSRLTVL.